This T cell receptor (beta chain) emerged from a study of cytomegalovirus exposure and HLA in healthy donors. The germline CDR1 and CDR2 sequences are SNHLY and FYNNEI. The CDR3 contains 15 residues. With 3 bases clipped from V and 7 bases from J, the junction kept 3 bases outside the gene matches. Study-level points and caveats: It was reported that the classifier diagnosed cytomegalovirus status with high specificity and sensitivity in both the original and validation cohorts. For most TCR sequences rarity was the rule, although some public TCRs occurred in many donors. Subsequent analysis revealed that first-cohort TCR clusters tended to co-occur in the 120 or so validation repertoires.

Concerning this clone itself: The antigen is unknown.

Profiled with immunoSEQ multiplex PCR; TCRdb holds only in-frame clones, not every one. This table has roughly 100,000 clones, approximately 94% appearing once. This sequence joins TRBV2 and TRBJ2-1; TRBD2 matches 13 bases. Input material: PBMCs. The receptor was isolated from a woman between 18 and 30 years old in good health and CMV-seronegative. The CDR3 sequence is CASSDGLAGANEQFF. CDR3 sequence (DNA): TGTGCCAGCAGTGACGGACTAGCGGGAGCGAATGAGCAGTTCTTC.